This TCR beta chain was identified in a study of CD8 T cells in Susac syndrome. Roughly 0.45 to 1 ug RNA was reverse transcribed with random hexamers. TCRdb reprocessed the immunoSEQ multiplex PCR reads with MiXCR, giving one entry per CDR3 protein. The sample includes 250,000 to 300,000 distinct CDR3 sequences, 75% to 85% of them seen just once. V was clipped by 3 bases and J by 6 bases, with 15 bases between them. The CDR3 loop spans 14 amino acids. Germline V lookup: CDR1 MNHEY, CDR2 SMNVEV (reference sequence). Sequenced input: CD8+ T cells from PBMCs. This TCR was sampled from a human donor with multiple sclerosis. The gene calls are TRBV27 and TRBJ2-7, with TRBD2 as a possible D gene (5 bases). The CDR3 DNA reads TGTGCCAGCAGTTTCCTCGGGCTAGCACCCGAGCAGTACTTC. Its protein is CASSFLGLAPEQYF.